The clone carrying this T cell receptor (beta chain) has a single count. Original processing notes: Estimation of nucleated cell counts relied on the amplification of reference gene primers. The table came from immunoSEQ multiplex PCR; TCRdb's copy has only in-frame clones and leaves some out. V and J calls and clone size are copied from that table; D and trimming were computed from the DNA. This table has 90,000 to 120,000 clones, about 93% appearing once. These data originate in a study of blood T cell repertoires in COVID-19. At the level of the study: Spain, Italy and the United States supplied samples that represented acute and convalescent COVID-19. Sources were T cells, B-cell-depleted T cells, or PBMCs; the material itself was cDNA or gDNA.

The CDR3 consists of 12 residues. The germline CDR1 and CDR2 sequences are MGHRA and YSYEKL. With 4 bases removed from V and 8 bases from J, the gap between germline ends came to 9 bases. This receptor was taken from a woman aged 25 to 39 with acute or convalescent COVID-19. J is TRBJ2-1 and V is TRBV4-1, with D unclear. Sequences were obtained from peripheral blood. CDR3 region: CASSRIRDEQFF. The CDR3 DNA follows: TGCGCCAGCAGCCGCATTCGGGATGAGCAGTTCTTC.